These 11 T cell receptor beta chains came from one sample sequenced in a study of T cell responses to AZD1222 COVID-19 vaccine. The data were produced by immunoSEQ multiplex PCR, yet TCRdb's version contains in-frame clones alone and is incomplete. The sample records roughly 50,000 clones, over 60% being singletons. The specimen comprised peripheral blood, sampled on day 0 of AZD1222 vaccination. The origin of the receptors is an adult in good health.

The V call is TRBV6-5, the J call TRBJ1-2; perhaps TRBD1 as D (5 bases). Trimming cost V 4 bases and J 8 bases, with 11 bases left between them. The CDR3 has 12 amino acids. Germline CDR1 reads MNHEY; CDR2 reads SVGAGI. CDR3 sequence (DNA): TGTGCCAGCAGTTTAGACAGAGGGGGCTACACCTTC. Encoded protein: CASSLDRGGYTF.

This chain links TRBV6-5 with TRBJ2-1; the D gene is possibly TRBD2 (6 bases). The CDR3 contains 15 residues. V shed 7 bases and J shed 2 bases, with 15 bases lying between them. CDR1 and CDR2 (germline): MNHEY, SVGAGI. In DNA, the CDR3 is TGTGCCAGCAACCGAGGGCGGGAAACCTACAATGAGCAGTTCTTC. It encodes CASNRGRETYNEQFF.

The chain links TRBV5-8 to TRBJ2-3; D gene uncertain. The CDR3 runs 16 residues. V was clipped by 0 bases and J by 0 bases, with 11 bases between them. CDR1 SGHTS and CDR2 YDEGEE come from the germline V gene. The CDR3 reads CASSLGQDASTDTQYF. In DNA, the CDR3 is TGTGCCAGCAGCTTGGGCCAGGACGCTAGCACAGATACGCAGTATTTT. Together with reference TRBV5-8 and TRBJ2-3, the CDR3 gives the full variable domain: EAGVTQSPTHLIKTRGQQATLRCSPISGHTSVYWYQQALGLGLQFLLWYDEGEERNRGNFPPRFSGRQFPNYSSELNVNALELEDSALYLCASSLGQDASTDTQYFGPGTRLTVL.

The chain is built from TRBV5-4 and TRBJ1-3; a weak D match, TRBD1 (5 bases). This CDR3 region has 15 residues. Trimming shortened V by 0 bases and J by 0 bases, and 7 bases separated the two germline ends. Germline V gene sequence: CDR1 SGHNT, CDR2 YYREEE (reference sequence). The CDR3 spells CASSLGQSSGNTIYF. As DNA, the CDR3 is TGTGCCAGCAGCTTGGGACAGAGCTCTGGAAACACCATATATTTT.

The rearrangement links TRBV6-5 to TRBJ1-1; D unclear. The V gene's germline CDR1 is MNHEY and CDR2 SVGAGI. This CDR3 contains 15 residues. V was cut by 5 bases and J by 2 bases, with 15 bases left in between. DNA of the CDR3: TGTGCCAGCAGTCCGTCGGACGGGAAAAACACTGAAGCTTTCTTT. This encodes CASSPSDGKNTEAFF.

The chain is built from TRBV7-2 and TRBJ2-5; D call uncertain. Per the germline V gene, CDR1 is SGHTA and CDR2 is FQGNSA. This CDR3 has 12 residues. V lost 3 bases and J 3 bases, leaving 5 bases between the germline ends. The chain's CDR3 is CASSLGEETQYF. The CDR3 coding sequence is TGTGCCAGCAGCTTGGGTGAAGAGACCCAGTACTTC.

This clone showed up just a few times. The genes are TRBV28 and TRBJ1-2; a weak D match, TRBD1 (5 bases). CDR3 length: 15 amino acids. From germline, CDR1 is MDHEN and CDR2 SYDVKM. The V and J ends lost 4 bases and 0 bases respectively, with 12 bases between them. The CDR3 coding sequence is TGTGCCAGCAGTTCCCACGGGACGGCTAACTATGGCTACACCTTC. Translated, it gives CASSSHGTANYGYTF.

The genes are TRBV11-2 and TRBJ1-2, with TRBD1 identical over 11 bases. V shed 4 bases and J 4 bases; nucleotides not matched to a gene: 14. The V gene's germline CDR1 is SGHAT and CDR2 FQNNGV. CDR3 length: 18 residues. The CDR3 DNA sequence: TGTGCCAGCAGCTCCAAATTGGTCGGGACAGGGGGGAGCTATGGCTACACCTTC. Protein sequence: CASSSKLVGTGGSYGYTF.

The chain uses TRBV6-5 and TRBJ2-1; TRBD2 aligns across 13 bases. V was pared by 6 bases and J by 5 bases, with 4 bases of the junction left unmatched. Germline V gene data show CDR1 as MNHEY and CDR2 as SVGAGI. The CDR3 runs 15 residues. The CDR3 reads CASSLTSGRNNEQFF. The CDR3 DNA reads as TGTGCCAGCAGCTTGACTAGCGGGAGGAACAATGAGCAGTTCTTC.

The chain recombines TRBV7-2 with TRBJ2-3; 7 nucleotides align to TRBD2. V lost 4 bases to trimming and J lost 2 bases; unmatched junction nucleotides: 15. CDR3 length: 18 residues. CDR1 and CDR2 (germline): SGHTA, FQGNSA. The CDR3 loop reads CASSSIGQAGRYTDTQYF. The CDR3 DNA reads TGTGCCAGCAGCTCCATAGGGCAAGCGGGAAGATACACAGATACGCAGTATTTT.

V and J are TRBV19 and TRBJ1-2; 9 bases match TRBD1. Germline V CDR1 and CDR2: LNHDA, SQIVND (reference sequence). J gave up 4 bases and V 5 bases, and 5 bases lay outside the gene matches. The CDR3 contains 14 residues. The CDR3 here is CASSPGQGGYGYTF. CDR3 DNA sequence: TGTGCCAGTAGTCCGGGACAGGGTGGCTATGGCTACACCTTC. Full variable domain (rest looked up from reference TRBV19 and TRBJ1-2): DGGITQSPKYLFRKEGQNVTLSCEQNLNHDAMYWYRQDPGQGLRLIYYSQIVNDFQKGDIAEGYSVSREKKESFPLTVTSAQKNPTAFYLCASSPGQGGYGYTFGSGTRLTVV.